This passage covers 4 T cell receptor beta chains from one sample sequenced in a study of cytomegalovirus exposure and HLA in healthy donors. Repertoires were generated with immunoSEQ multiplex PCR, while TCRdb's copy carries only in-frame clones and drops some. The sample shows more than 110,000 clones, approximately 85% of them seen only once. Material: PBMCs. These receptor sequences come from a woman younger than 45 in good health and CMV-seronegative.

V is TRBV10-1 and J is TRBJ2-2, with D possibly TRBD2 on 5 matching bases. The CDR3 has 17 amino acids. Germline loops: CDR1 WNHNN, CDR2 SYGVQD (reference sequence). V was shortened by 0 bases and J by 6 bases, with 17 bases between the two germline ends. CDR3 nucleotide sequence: TGCGCCAGCAGTGAGTCCGGTAGGACTGAAATCCCCGGGGAGCTGTTTTTT. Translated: CASSESGRTEIPGELFF.

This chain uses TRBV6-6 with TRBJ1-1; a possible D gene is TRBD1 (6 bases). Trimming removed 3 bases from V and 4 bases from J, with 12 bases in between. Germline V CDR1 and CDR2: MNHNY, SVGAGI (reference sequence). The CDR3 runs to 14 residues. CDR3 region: CASSYSQGITEAFF. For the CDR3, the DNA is TGTGCCAGCAGTTATTCTCAGGGGATCACTGAAGCTTTCTTT.

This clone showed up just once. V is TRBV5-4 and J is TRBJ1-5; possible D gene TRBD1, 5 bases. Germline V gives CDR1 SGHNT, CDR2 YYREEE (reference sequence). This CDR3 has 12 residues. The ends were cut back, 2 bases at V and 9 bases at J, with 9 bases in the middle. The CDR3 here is CASSFWQGPQHF. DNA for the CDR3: TGTGCCAGCAGCTTTTGGCAGGGGCCCCAGCATTTT.

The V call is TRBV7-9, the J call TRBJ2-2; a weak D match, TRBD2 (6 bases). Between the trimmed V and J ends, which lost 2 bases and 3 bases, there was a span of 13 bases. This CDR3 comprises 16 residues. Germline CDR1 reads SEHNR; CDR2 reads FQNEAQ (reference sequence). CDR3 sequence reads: CASSLWGTVHTGELFF. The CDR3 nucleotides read TGTGCCAGCAGCTTATGGGGGACTGTGCACACCGGGGAGCTGTTTTTT.